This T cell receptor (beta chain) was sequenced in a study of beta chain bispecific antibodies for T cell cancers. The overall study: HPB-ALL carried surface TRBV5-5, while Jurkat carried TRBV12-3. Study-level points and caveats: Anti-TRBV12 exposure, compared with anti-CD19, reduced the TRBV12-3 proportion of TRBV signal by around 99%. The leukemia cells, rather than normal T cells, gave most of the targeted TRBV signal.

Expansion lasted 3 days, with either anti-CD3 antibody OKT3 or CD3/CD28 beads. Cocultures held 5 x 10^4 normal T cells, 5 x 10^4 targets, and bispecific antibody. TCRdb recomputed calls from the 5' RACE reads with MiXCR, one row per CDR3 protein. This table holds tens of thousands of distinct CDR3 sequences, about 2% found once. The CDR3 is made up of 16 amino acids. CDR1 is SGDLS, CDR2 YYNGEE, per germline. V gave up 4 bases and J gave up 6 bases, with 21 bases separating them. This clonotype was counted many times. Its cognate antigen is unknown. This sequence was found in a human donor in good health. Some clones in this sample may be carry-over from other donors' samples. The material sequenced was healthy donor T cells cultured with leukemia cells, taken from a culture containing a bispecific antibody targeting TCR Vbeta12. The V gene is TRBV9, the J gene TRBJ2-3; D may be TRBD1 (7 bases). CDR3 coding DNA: TGTGCCAGCAGCACCCCGCGGGACAGTGGTACGGATACGCAGTATTTT. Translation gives CASSTPRDSGTDTQYF.